The 32 T cell receptor beta chains presented below share a single source sample, sequenced in a study of blood T cells in healthy people across ages. Through a sample-barcoded 5' primer and a J-beta primer mix, a second PCR was run for roughly 6 to 12 cycles. TCRdb ran MiXCR on the 5' RACE reads and lists one entry per CDR3 protein. The sample contains some 1.6 million distinct CDR3 sequences, approximately 32% of which appear only once. The sequenced sample was blood. The receptor set was obtained from a woman in her 30s in good health.

This clonotype was seen many times. The V gene is TRBV12-3 or TRBV12-4, the J gene TRBJ1-5, with 9 bases fitting TRBD1. The CDR3 totals 15 residues. V dropped 8 bases and J dropped 5; count of bases not matched to a gene: 10. For the CDR3, the DNA is TGTGCCAGCGGACGGACAGGGGCGGCCGATCAGCCCCAGCATTTT. Its translation is CASGRTGAADQPQHF.

V and J are TRBV27 and TRBJ2-7; D is possibly TRBD2 (6 bases). Trimming stripped 5 bases from V and 2 bases from J, with 13 bases between. This CDR3 has 14 residues. Germline V gene lookup returns CDR1 MNHEY and CDR2 SMNVEV (reference sequence). The CDR3 bases are TGTGCCAGCAGTAAGGGACTCCACGCCTACGAGCAGTACTTC. It encodes CASSKGLHAYEQYF.

V and J are TRBV6-5 and TRBJ1-1; D remains ambiguous. In germline, CDR1 is MNHEY, CDR2 SVGAGI. V was clipped by 6 bases and J by 0 bases, with 8 bases between them. CDR3 size: 13 residues. The CDR3 is CASSRALNTEAFF. The CDR3 nucleotides read TGTGCCAGCAGCCGGGCCTTGAACACTGAAGCTTTCTTT.

This clonotype was picked up a small number of times. The V call is TRBV2, the J call TRBJ2-3; D unclear. The germline CDR1 and CDR2 sequences are SNHLY and FYNNEI. This CDR3 has 12 amino acids. The ends were cut back, 4 bases at V and 10 bases at J, with 12 bases in the middle. CDR3 DNA sequence: TGTGCCAGCAGTGTACCGGGTGAGCCGCAGTATTTT. Amino acids: CASSVPGEPQYF.

This chain connects TRBV5-6 to TRBJ2-5; tentatively, D is TRBD1 or TRBD2 (5 bases each). The end of the DNA aligns better with TRBJ2-7, so the J call may be wrong. The CDR3 consists of 14 residues. Germline V lookup: CDR1 SGHDT, CDR2 YYEEEE. CDR3 residues: CASSPWGSGFEQYF. The CDR3 coding sequence is TGTGCCAGCAGCCCCTGGGGGAGCGGCTTCGAGCAGTACTTC.

This clonotype appeared a few times. This rearrangement joins TRBV6-1 to TRBJ2-3; TRBD1 is a possible D gene (6 bases). The CDR3 runs to 12 residues. Germline lookup yields CDR1 MNHNS and CDR2 SASEGT. The V end lost 4 bases, the J end lost 14 bases, and 16 bases lay between the germline ends. The CDR3 spells CASSGHRDLGYF. The CDR3 DNA is TGTGCCAGCAGTGGGCACAGGGATCTGGGGTATTTT.

This clonotype was counted only a few times. At one end, the junction sequence differs from germline, possibly due to a read error. V gene TRBV12-3 or TRBV12-4 combines with J gene TRBJ2-1, with D maybe TRBD2 (5 bases). The CDR3 runs to 14 residues. The CDR3 DNA reads TGTGCCAGCAGCCCCGGCGGGTACAACAATGGGCAGTTCTTC. This translates into CASSPGGYNNGQFF.

The chain employs TRBV7-3 and TRBJ1-1; the D is unclear. V lost 8 bases and J lost 2, with 12 bases in between. Germline V gene data show CDR1 as SGHTA and CDR2 as FQGTGA. The length of the CDR3 is 13 residues. CDR3 amino acids: CASSLQFNTEAFF. The CDR3 DNA reads TGTGCCAGCTCACTCCAGTTCAACACTGAAGCTTTCTTT.

In this sample, this clonotype turned up many times. The chain couples TRBV5-1 to TRBJ2-7; 8 bases fit TRBD1. Germline-derived CDR1 and CDR2 are SGHRS and YFSETQ. The CDR3 has 16 amino acids. J gave up 5 bases and V 4 bases, and 14 bases lay outside the gene matches. This CDR3 is CASSLTGATFPNEQYF. CDR3 coding DNA: TGCGCCAGCAGCCTGACAGGGGCCACTTTTCCTAACGAGCAGTACTTC.

Remarks on this clonotype: At one end the junction does not follow the germline gene, possibly because of a read error. The genes are TRBV7-9 and TRBJ2-3; TRBD1 matches at 10 bases. From germline, CDR1 is SEHNR and CDR2 FQNEAQ (reference sequence). The CDR3 has 15 residues. This CDR3 is CACSRGQGDTDTQYF. CDR3 bases: TGTGCCTGCAGCCGCGGACAGGGGGACACAGATACGCAGTATTTT.

The sample holds a few counts of this clonotype. The chain combines TRBV21-1 with TRBJ2-1. The end of the DNA is better explained by TRBJ2-7, so the J call may be wrong. TRBV21-1 is a recognized pseudogene. This CDR3 spans 15 amino acids. The CDR3 here is CASSTGELLPHEQYF. CDR3 coding DNA: TGTGCCAGCAGCACTGGGGAGCTCCTACCCCACGAGCAGTACTTC.

The chain has TRBV11-3 and TRBJ2-5; 10 bases line up with TRBD2. CDR1 SGHNT and CDR2 YENEEA come from the germline V gene. This CDR3 spans 16 amino acids. V shed 0 bases, J shed 9 bases, and the junction held 10 bases outside the gene matches. CDR3 nucleotide sequence: TGTGCCAGCAGCTTAGATCCCCCTCTAGCGGGAGAACCCCAGTACTTC. Translation gives CASSLDPPLAGEPQYF.

The rearrangement uses TRBV27 and TRBJ2-1; no firm D call. This CDR3 is built from 15 residues. CDR1 and CDR2 from the germline V gene are MNHEY and SMNVEV (reference sequence). V was shortened by 2 bases and J by 6 bases, with 14 bases between the two germline ends. CDR3 coding DNA: TGTGCCAGCAGTTTAGCGGCGAGGAACTCCAATGAGCAGTTCTTC. It yields the protein CASSLAARNSNEQFF.

In this sample, this clonotype turned up a few times. This rearrangement joins TRBV6-1 to TRBJ2-2; possibly TRBD1 for D (5 bases). Trimming shortened V by 1 base and J by 6 bases, and 21 bases separated the two germline ends. CDR3 length: 18 amino acids. The germline gives CDR1 MNHNS, CDR2 SASEGT. The CDR3 DNA is TGTGCCAGCAGTGAAGGGTCAGTCGGCAGGGTTCGTCCCGGGGAGCTGTTTTTT. Its translation is CASSEGSVGRVRPGELFF.

The chain uses TRBV12-3 or TRBV12-4 and TRBJ2-1; 7 bases align to TRBD2. The CDR3 consists of 14 residues. V lost 0 bases and J lost 10; bases outside the gene matches: 6. The CDR3, as DNA: TGTGCCAGCAGTTTAGCAGGGAGGGGTAAGGAGCAGTTCTTC. It translates to CASSLAGRGKEQFF.

The V and J genes are TRBV9 and TRBJ2-7; the D is unclear. The germline gives CDR1 SGDLS, CDR2 YYNGEE. Trimming cost V 0 bases and J 2 bases, with 9 bases left between them. CDR3 length: 14 residues. The CDR3 region is CASSVDSSTYEQYF. The DNA for the CDR3 is TGTGCCAGCAGCGTAGATAGCTCGACCTACGAGCAGTACTTC.

This clonotype has at least ten counts. The chain is built from TRBV29-1 and TRBJ2-7; D gene ambiguous. The V end lost 4 bases, the J end lost 5 bases, and 15 bases lay between the germline ends. Germline CDR1 SQVTM, CDR2 ANQGSEA. The CDR3 runs 13 residues. CDR3: CSVAHVVSDEQYF. CDR3 in DNA: TGCAGCGTTGCCCACGTGGTTTCCGACGAGCAGTACTTC.

In regard to this clonotype: The junction and the germline gene differ at one end; a read error may be behind it. The gene calls are TRBV29-1 and TRBJ1-2; TRBD1 might be the D (5 bases). Germline V gene sequence: CDR1 SQVTM, CDR2 ANQGSEA. The CDR3 totals 11 residues. CDR3 bases: TGCAGCATTGAAGCCCGGGGGGGCTACACCTTC. It translates to CSIEARGGYTF.

About this clonotype: A read error may explain this, as a much larger clone is one base away. The rearrangement links TRBV5-1 to TRBJ2-2; D possibly corresponds to TRBD2 (5 bases). The CDR3 runs to 16 residues. V lost 4 bases to trimming and J lost 3 bases, with 16 bases between them. Germline lookup yields CDR1 SGHRS and CDR2 YFSETQ. The CDR3 nucleotides are TGCGCCAGCAGCCCCGTAGGACGGGATCACACCGGGGAGCTGTTTTTT. Protein: CASSPVGRDHTGELFF. The full variable domain, rest sourced from reference TRBV5-1 and TRBJ2-2, is KAGVTQTPRYLIKTRGQQVTLSCSPISGHRSVSWYQQTPGQGLQFLFEYFSETQRNKGNFPGRFSGRQFSNSRSEMNVSTLELGDSALYLCASSPVGRDHTGELFFGEGSRLTVL.

The chain joins TRBV5-1 to TRBJ2-1; tentatively, D is TRBD2 (6 bases). The V and J ends lost 1 base and 0 bases respectively, with 11 bases between them. CDR1 SGHRS and CDR2 YFSETQ come from the germline V gene. The CDR3 is 16 amino acids. Here the CDR3 reads CASSLPGLSSYNEQFF. In DNA, the CDR3 is TGCGCCAGCAGCTTGCCGGGACTGAGCTCCTACAATGAGCAGTTCTTC.

Only a few counts were recorded for this clonotype. The chain combines TRBV28 with TRBJ2-1, with D uncertain. V gave up 2 bases and J gave up 8 bases, with 7 bases separating them. The germline gives CDR1 MDHEN, CDR2 SYDVKM. This CDR3 comprises 12 residues. CDR3 in amino acids: CASSLPLHEQFF. CDR3 sequence (DNA): TGTGCCAGCAGTTTACCCCTCCATGAGCAGTTCTTC.

The chain uses TRBV27 and TRBJ1-2, with unresolved D. Germline V lookup: CDR1 MNHEY, CDR2 SMNVEV (reference sequence). Trimming removed 7 bases from V and 8 bases from J, with 11 bases in between. The CDR3 spans 11 residues. The CDR3 DNA reads TGTGCCAGCAAGCGGGATGGAGGCTACACCTTC. It encodes CASKRDGGYTF.

CDR3 nucleotides: TGTGCCAGCAGTTTAACTATCGGGGGAGAGAAGGTCAAAAACATTCAGTACTTC. Translated, it gives CASSLTIGGEKVKNIQYF. This chain joins TRBV28 and TRBJ2-4, with D possibly being TRBD2 (6 bases). Trimming cost V 2 bases and J 3 bases, with 20 bases left between them. This CDR3 comprises 18 residues. Germline V gene data show CDR1 as MDHEN and CDR2 as SYDVKM.

The J gene is TRBJ1-5, the V gene TRBV15; D possibly corresponds to TRBD1 (6 bases). The V and J ends lost 5 bases and 4 bases respectively, with 15 bases between them. CDR1 is LNHNV, CDR2 YYDKDF, per germline (reference sequence). This CDR3 region has 15 residues. CDR3 sequence reads: CATSVGQTNNQPQHF. In nucleotides, the CDR3 is TGTGCCACCAGCGTGGGACAAACAAATAATCAGCCCCAGCATTTT.

The V gene is TRBV2, the J gene TRBJ2-3; unclear D gene. The CDR3 runs 13 residues. The V gene's germline CDR1 is SNHLY and CDR2 FYNNEI. Trimming removed 5 bases at V and 2 bases at J, with 8 bases between. CDR3 region: CASSMLTTDTQYF. As DNA, the CDR3 is TGTGCCAGCAGTATGCTTACCACAGATACGCAGTATTTT. Variable domain in full (rest from reference TRBV2 and TRBJ2-3): EPEVTQTPSHQVTQMGQEVILRCVPISNHLYFYWYRQILGQKVEFLVSFYNNEISEKSEIFDDQFSVERPDGSNFTLKIRSTKLEDSAMYFCASSMLTTDTQYFGPGTRLTVL.

This clonotype was detected only a few times. This rearrangement joins TRBV6-5 to TRBJ2-1, with D perhaps TRBD1 (5 bases). V was shortened by 6 bases and J by 0 bases, with 15 bases between the two germline ends. Germline V lookup: CDR1 MNHEY, CDR2 SVGAGI. The CDR3 is 16 residues long. The CDR3 nucleotides read TGTGCCAGCAGGGAAAAATACAGGTCCTCCTACAATGAGCAGTTCTTC. This translates into CASREKYRSSYNEQFF.

This clonotype turned up a few times. The chain is built from TRBV27 and TRBJ2-3; D possibly corresponds to TRBD1 (6 bases). V lost 3 bases, J lost 6 bases, and 19 bases lay in between. This CDR3 region has 16 residues. Germline V gene sequence: CDR1 MNHEY, CDR2 SMNVEV (reference sequence). For the CDR3, the DNA is TGTGCCAGCAGTTTCGACAGGCGAGGTCGAGTTGATACGCAGTATTTT. Its translation: CASSFDRRGRVDTQYF.

This rearrangement joins TRBV12-3 or TRBV12-4 to TRBJ1-4; possibly TRBD1 for D (6 bases). There are 16 residues in the CDR3. V was pared by 5 bases and J by 6 bases, with 19 bases between. The CDR3 DNA is TGTGCCAGCAGTACGCACAGGGACGCGGTATATGAAAAACTGTTTTTT. It yields the protein CASSTHRDAVYEKLFF.

This clonotype was observed a few times. A junction boundary mismatches the germline segment, possibly from a read error. The chain recombines TRBV5-1 with TRBJ2-2; D not resolved. The CDR3 spans 14 residues. Looked up from germline, CDR1 is SGHRS and CDR2 is YFSETQ. As DNA, the CDR3 is TGTGCCAGCAGCTTACCGACTAACACCGGGGAGCTGTTTTTT. Protein product: CASSLPTNTGELFF.

This clonotype was recorded a few times. J is TRBJ2-7 and V is TRBV29-1; 12 nucleotides align to TRBD2. The CDR3 consists of 15 residues. The germline CDR1 and CDR2 sequences are SQVTM and ANQGSEA. Trimming took 0 bases from V and 2 from J; bases not matched to a gene: 2. The CDR3 DNA sequence: TGCAGCGTTGAAGAGTCTAGCGGGAGGGCCTACGAGCAGTACTTC. Its translation is CSVEESSGRAYEQYF.

This clonotype has only a few counts. The chain links TRBV7-9 to TRBJ2-1; 7 nucleotides agree with TRBD2. The CDR3 has 12 amino acids. V was pared by 3 bases and J by 13 bases, with 6 bases of the junction left unmatched. CDR1 and CDR2 (germline): SEHNR, FQNEAQ (reference sequence). Here the CDR3 reads CASSFGGSYQFF. For the CDR3, the DNA is TGTGCCAGCAGCTTCGGCGGGAGCTATCAGTTCTTC. The full variable domain, rest sourced from reference TRBV7-9 and TRBJ2-1, is DTGVSQNPRHKITKRGQNVTFRCDPISEHNRLYWYRQTLGQGPEFLTYFQNEAQLEKSRLLSDRFSAERPKGSFSTLEIQRTEQGDSAMYLCASSFGGSYQFFGPGTRLTVL.

The rearrangement uses TRBV5-1 and TRBJ1-4; no clear D gene. The CDR3 spans 13 residues. Germline CDR1 SGHRS, CDR2 YFSETQ. The V gene lost 4 bases and the J gene lost 7 bases, with 11 bases spanning the gap. For the CDR3, the DNA is TGCGCCAGCAGCCGGGCCGACGGTGAAAAACTGTTTTTT. Translation: CASSRADGEKLFF. Combining the CDR3 with reference TRBV5-1 and TRBJ1-4 gives the whole variable domain KAGVTQTPRYLIKTRGQQVTLSCSPISGHRSVSWYQQTPGQGLQFLFEYFSETQRNKGNFPGRFSGRQFSNSRSEMNVSTLELGDSALYLCASSRADGEKLFFGSGTQLSVL.